These 27 T cell receptor beta chains originate from one sample sequenced in a study of blood T cell repertoires in COVID-19. Data came from immunoSEQ multiplex PCR; TCRdb stores just in-frame clones and leaves some out. The sample has over 200,000 clones; about 90% are singletons. The source material was peripheral blood. These receptors originate from a man aged 30 to 39 with COVID-19, enrolled during active disease.

The chain uses TRBV5-6 and TRBJ1-1; a possible D gene is TRBD1 (6 bases). Germline V CDR1 and CDR2: SGHDT, YYEEEE. V was clipped by 1 base and J by 3 bases, with 13 bases between them. The CDR3 has 15 amino acids. The CDR3 DNA reads TGTGCCAGCAGCTTGCTGGCAGGGGCTGACACTGAAGCTTTCTTT. Protein sequence: CASSLLAGADTEAFF.

This chain connects TRBV7-9 to TRBJ2-7, with no clear D. Trimming cost V 5 bases and J 4 bases, with 12 bases left between them. The CDR3 totals 13 residues. Germline V gives CDR1 SEHNR, CDR2 FQNEAQ (reference sequence). CDR3 protein: CASSVSTLYEQYF. The CDR3 DNA reads TGTGCCAGCAGCGTTTCCACCCTATACGAGCAGTACTTC.

V is TRBV24-1 and J is TRBJ1-5, with 10 bases matching TRBD1. The CDR3 is 16 amino acids. The germline gives CDR1 KGHDR, CDR2 SFDVKD. The J segment lost 2 bases and the V segment lost 3 bases, leaving 3 bases of the junction unmatched. CDR3 in amino acids: CATSDPGTGGNQPQHF. The CDR3 bases are TGTGCCACCAGTGATCCCGGGACAGGGGGCAATCAGCCCCAGCATTTT.

V is TRBV9 and J is TRBJ2-4; TRBD1 matches 10 bases. The CDR3 extends over 15 amino acids. Germline CDR1 reads SGDLS; CDR2 reads YYNGEE. V dropped 4 bases and J dropped 5; count of bases not matched to a gene: 6. The CDR3 nucleotides read TGTGCCAGCAGCATAACCGGGACAGGGGAAAACATTCAGTACTTC. It yields the protein CASSITGTGENIQYF. The entire variable domain, with the rest obtained from reference TRBV9 and TRBJ2-4, is as follows: DSGVTQTPKHLITATGQRVTLRCSPRSGDLSVYWYQQSLDQGLQFLIQYYNGEERAKGNILERFSAQQFPDLHSELNLSSLELGDSALYFCASSITGTGENIQYFGAGTRLSVL.

The gene calls are TRBV24-1 and TRBJ2-1, with 9 positions matching TRBD2. The V and J ends lost 1 base and 5 bases, in that order; junction bases with no gene match: 8. There are 17 residues in the CDR3. Germline-derived CDR1 and CDR2 are KGHDR and SFDVKD. CDR3 coding DNA: TGTGCCACCAGTGATTTTCGGGGCGGGGGGGCCCACAATGAGCAGTTCTTC. Amino acids: CATSDFRGGGAHNEQFF.

This rearrangement joins TRBV9 to TRBJ2-3, with D perhaps matching TRBD2 (7 bases). The germline V and J ends were trimmed by 3 bases and 6 bases, with 17 bases remaining between them. Germline-derived CDR1 and CDR2 are SGDLS and YYNGEE. This CDR3 has 15 amino acids. Here the CDR3 DNA reads TGTGCCAGCAGCGACAGGGAGGGGTTGATGGATACGCAGTATTTT. Translation: CASSDREGLMDTQYF.

This clone has a handful of counts. The J gene is TRBJ2-1, the V gene TRBV3-1 (or the pseudogene TRBV3-2); 13 bases align to TRBD2. The V gene's germline CDR1 is LGHDT and CDR2 YNNKEL (reference sequence). V shed 4 bases, J shed 7 bases, and the junction held 7 bases outside the gene matches. The CDR3 sequence is 16 residues long. The CDR3 region is CASSPRTSGGRNEQFF. CDR3 coding DNA: TGTGCCAGCAGCCCGAGGACTAGCGGGGGAAGGAATGAGCAGTTCTTC.

The rearrangement uses TRBV5-6 and TRBJ2-1; D gene unclear. The CDR3 has 12 amino acids. Germline V CDR1 and CDR2: SGHDT, YYEEEE. The V end lost 0 bases, the J end lost 10 bases, and 8 bases lay between the germline ends. CDR3 region: CASSLGSLEQFF. DNA for the CDR3: TGTGCCAGCAGCTTGGGGAGTTTGGAGCAGTTCTTC. Complete variable domain (other parts from reference TRBV5-6 and TRBJ2-1): DAGVTQSPTHLIKTRGQQVTLRCSPKSGHDTVSWYQQALGQGPQFIFQYYEEEERQRGNFPDRFSGHQFPNYSSELNVNALLLGDSALYLCASSLGSLEQFFGPGTRLTVL.

The chain has TRBV5-6 and TRBJ2-3, with D uncertain. The germline V and J ends were trimmed by 1 base and 2 bases, with 11 bases remaining between them. Germline loops: CDR1 SGHDT, CDR2 YYEEEE. The CDR3 covers 15 residues. CDR3 nucleotide sequence: TGTGCCAGCAGCTTGCGGTCAGGTTCCACAGATACGCAGTATTTT. Its protein product is CASSLRSGSTDTQYF. Variable domain in full (rest from reference TRBV5-6 and TRBJ2-3): DAGVTQSPTHLIKTRGQQVTLRCSPKSGHDTVSWYQQALGQGPQFIFQYYEEEERQRGNFPDRFSGHQFPNYSSELNVNALLLGDSALYLCASSLRSGSTDTQYFGPGTRLTVL.

The V and J genes are TRBV9 and TRBJ1-2; D ambiguous. The CDR3 runs 15 residues. In germline, CDR1 is SGDLS, CDR2 YYNGEE. Between the trimmed V and J ends, which lost 3 bases and 5 bases, there was a span of 17 bases. The CDR3 here is CASSALGQTTYGYTF. CDR3 bases: TGTGCCAGCAGCGCCTTGGGTCAGACAACTTATGGCTACACCTTC. Drawing the rest from reference TRBV9 and TRBJ1-2, the complete variable domain is DSGVTQTPKHLITATGQRVTLRCSPRSGDLSVYWYQQSLDQGLQFLIQYYNGEERAKGNILERFSAQQFPDLHSELNLSSLELGDSALYFCASSALGQTTYGYTFGSGTRLTVV.

The chain has TRBV2 and TRBJ2-2; 7 bases align to TRBD2. Unmatched junction bases numbered 4, after V lost 6 bases and J lost 0 bases. This CDR3 spans 15 amino acids. Germline assignment: CDR1 SNHLY and CDR2 FYNNEI. CDR3 residues: CASRAGLANTGELFF. CDR3 DNA sequence: TGTGCCAGCAGGGCTGGACTAGCGAACACCGGGGAGCTGTTTTTT.

The rearrangement uses TRBV12-5 and TRBJ2-5; 7 bases map to TRBD1. With 7 bases clipped from V and 1 base from J, the junction kept 6 bases outside the gene matches. This CDR3 is built from 14 residues. Germline loops: CDR1 LGHNT, CDR2 FRNRAP. The CDR3 DNA reads as TGTGCTAGTGCCCGGGACAGATTCCAAGAGACCCAGTACTTC. Translating gives CASARDRFQETQYF. Looking up the rest from reference TRBV12-5 and TRBJ2-5 gives the full variable domain: DARVTQTPRHKVTEMGQEVTMRCQPILGHNTVFWYRQTMMQGLELLAYFRNRAPLDDSGMPKDRFSAEMPDATLATLKIQPSEPRDSAVYFCASARDRFQETQYFGPGTRLLVL.

This rearrangement joins TRBV9 to TRBJ1-1, with a tentative D call TRBD1 (5 bases). There are 16 residues in the CDR3. V was trimmed by 4 bases and J by 1 base, leaving 17 bases between them. Germline CDR1 reads SGDLS; CDR2 reads YYNGEE. The CDR3 region is CASSPRRGSANTEAFF. In nucleotides, the CDR3 is TGTGCCAGCAGCCCGAGGAGGGGCTCAGCGAACACTGAAGCTTTCTTT.

The CDR3: CASDRSGGGGNQPQHF. The CDR3, as DNA: TGTGCCAGCGACCGATCGGGGGGAGGGGGCAATCAGCCCCAGCATTTT. The rearrangement links TRBV28 to TRBJ1-5, with TRBD1 as a possible D gene (5 bases). The CDR3 totals 16 residues. Trimming left V 8 bases short and J 2 bases short, with 19 bases between. Germline V lookup: CDR1 MDHEN, CDR2 SYDVKM.

The V call is TRBV28, the J call TRBJ1-1; 8 bases line up with TRBD1. The CDR3 contains 16 residues. CDR1 is MDHEN, CDR2 SYDVKM, per germline. With V trimmed by 6 bases and J by 2 bases, 11 bases remained unmatched. CDR3 sequence: CASRTGGGHGNTEAFF. The DNA for the CDR3 is TGTGCCAGCAGAACAGGGGGGGGCCATGGAAACACTGAAGCTTTCTTT. Combining the CDR3 with reference TRBV28 and TRBJ1-1 gives the whole variable domain DVKVTQSSRYLVKRTGEKVFLECVQDMDHENMFWYRQDPGLGLRLIYFSYDVKMKEKGDIPEGYSVSREKKERFSLILESASTNQTSMYLCASRTGGGHGNTEAFFGQGTRLTVV.

The V and J genes are TRBV2 and TRBJ2-1; TRBD2 matches 7 bases. This CDR3 is built from 16 residues. Germline V gene sequence: CDR1 SNHLY, CDR2 FYNNEI. The junction had 13 bases not matched to a gene; V was cut back by 8 bases and J by 3 bases. The CDR3 loop is CASEAIGLVHYNEQFF. CDR3 bases: TGTGCCAGCGAGGCCATAGGACTAGTACACTACAATGAGCAGTTCTTC.

The chain carries TRBV11-2 and TRBJ1-5; D unresolved. The CDR3 totals 14 residues. CDR1 is SGHAT and CDR2 is FQNNGV in the germline V gene. V lost 1 base and J lost 0, with 4 bases in between. CDR3 region: CASSLGVSNQPQHF. The CDR3, as DNA: TGTGCCAGCAGCTTAGGAGTTAGCAATCAGCCCCAGCATTTT.

The rearrangement joins TRBV5-1 to TRBJ1-6, with D possibly being TRBD1 (6 bases). The length of the CDR3 is 16 residues. V was cut by 5 bases and J by 8 bases, with 20 bases left in between. Per germline, CDR1 SGHRS and CDR2 YFSETQ. For the CDR3, the DNA is TGCGCCAGCAGGCGTACCACAGGGAGAAGGGATTCACCCCTCCACTTT. Its protein product is CASRRTTGRRDSPLHF. The entire variable domain, with the rest obtained from reference TRBV5-1 and TRBJ1-6, is as follows: KAGVTQTPRYLIKTRGQQVTLSCSPISGHRSVSWYQQTPGQGLQFLFEYFSETQRNKGNFPGRFSGRQFSNSRSEMNVSTLELGDSALYLCASRRTTGRRDSPLHFGNGTRLTVT.

The chain is built from TRBV6-5 and TRBJ1-2; 8 bases are a match to TRBD1. The CDR3 has 13 residues. V lost 4 bases and J lost 6; bases outside the gene matches: 4. The germline gives CDR1 MNHEY, CDR2 SVGAGI. Written as DNA, the CDR3 is TGTGCCAGCAGTTGGGGACAGGCTCATGGCTACACCTTC. It codes for CASSWGQAHGYTF.

This clone was detected only once. The chain has TRBV27 and TRBJ2-5; 10 bases match TRBD2. Germline V gene data show CDR1 as MNHEY and CDR2 as SMNVEV (reference sequence). The CDR3 sequence is 15 residues long. V was pared by 6 bases and J by 3 bases, with 7 bases of the junction left unmatched. This chain's CDR3 is CASSSHLAGEETQYF. The CDR3 nucleotides are TGTGCCAGCAGCTCCCATCTAGCGGGAGAAGAGACCCAGTACTTC.

The chain carries TRBV4-2 and TRBJ2-1; no reliable D call. V was pared by 0 bases and J by 0 bases, with 12 bases between. This CDR3 comprises 17 residues. CDR1 is LGHNA, CDR2 YNFKEQ, per germline. The CDR3 DNA reads as TGTGCCAGCAGCCAAGATACTCTCCGGAGCTCCTACAATGAGCAGTTCTTC. This translates into CASSQDTLRSSYNEQFF.

The genes are TRBV5-1 and TRBJ2-7; a possible D gene is TRBD1 (6 bases). V shed 4 bases and J shed 2 bases, with 16 bases lying between them. The CDR3 contains 15 residues. Germline values: CDR1 SGHRS, CDR2 YFSETQ. CDR3 amino acids: CASSVLGGYPYEQYF. CDR3 in DNA: TGCGCCAGCAGCGTGCTAGGGGGTTACCCCTACGAGCAGTACTTC.

The chain carries TRBV12-3 or TRBV12-4 and TRBJ2-5; maybe TRBD2 (6 bases). Trimming shortened V by 3 bases and J by 5 bases, and 10 bases separated the two germline ends. The CDR3 spans 13 residues. The CDR3: CASSFTSRETQYF. The CDR3 DNA reads as TGTGCCAGCAGTTTCACTAGCCGCGAGACCCAGTACTTC.

This chain joins TRBV7-2 and TRBJ1-2; D may be TRBD1 (5 bases). V dropped 5 bases and J dropped 3 bases, with 13 bases sitting between them. The CDR3 has 14 amino acids. Germline CDR1 reads SGHTA; CDR2 reads FQGNSA. The CDR3 DNA reads as TGTGCCAGCAGCCTCGGAGGGGTGGACTATGGCTACACCTTC. Translated, it gives CASSLGGVDYGYTF.

V and J are TRBV28 and TRBJ1-2, with 9 bases aligning to TRBD1. With V trimmed by 6 bases and J by 7 bases, 9 bases remained unmatched. Germline lookup yields CDR1 MDHEN and CDR2 SYDVKM. CDR3 size: 14 residues. The CDR3 nucleotides are TGTGCCAGCAGCACGGGACAGGGAGGAGGTGGCTACACCTTC. Translated, it gives CASSTGQGGGGYTF.

This chain uses TRBV4-3 with TRBJ2-2; 7 nucleotides line up with TRBD1. Looked up from germline, CDR1 is LGHNA and CDR2 is YSLEER. The CDR3 runs 14 residues. J was trimmed by 5 bases and V by 1 base; bases with no gene match: 1. The CDR3 nucleotides read TGCGCCAGCAGCCAAGCACAGGGGACCGGGGAGCTGTTTTTT. Its protein is CASSQAQGTGELFF.

This clone was seen only once. V and J are TRBV4-1 and TRBJ2-2, with 8 bases identical to TRBD1. The CDR3 length is 16 residues. The germline V gene encodes CDR1 MGHRA and CDR2 YSYEKL. Losses at the gene ends were 1 base for V and 4 bases for J; bases not matched to a gene: 5. CDR3 residues: CASSQGDRRITGELFF. The CDR3 region has the DNA TGCGCCAGCAGCCAAGGGGACAGGAGGATCACCGGGGAGCTGTTTTTT.